These 6 T cell receptor beta chains originate from one sample sequenced in a study of blood T cell repertoires in COVID-19. Sequencing was performed with immunoSEQ multiplex PCR; in TCRdb, only in-frame clones are kept and a portion is missing. The sample records tens of thousands of clones, roughly 90% being singletons. Sequencing was performed on peripheral blood. These receptors all stem from a man in his forties or fifties with active COVID-19.

The chain uses TRBV7-2 and TRBJ2-5; perhaps TRBD2 as D (6 bases). Germline loops: CDR1 SGHTA, CDR2 FQGNSA. The CDR3 consists of 14 residues. The germline V and J ends were trimmed by 1 base and 5 bases, with 11 bases remaining between them. Written as DNA, the CDR3 is TGTGCCAGCAGCTTAGGCGGGGCCGGGGAGACCCAGTACTTC. Its protein is CASSLGGAGETQYF.

The chain combines TRBV7-2 with TRBJ1-1, with D tentatively TRBD1 (6 bases). This CDR3 spans 14 amino acids. CDR1 is SGHTA, CDR2 FQGNSA, per germline. V gave up 0 bases and J gave up 4 bases, with 9 bases separating them. The CDR3 spells CASSLAQGVTEAFF. In DNA, the CDR3 is TGTGCCAGCAGCTTAGCACAGGGAGTCACTGAAGCTTTCTTT.

The chain carries TRBV2 and TRBJ2-6, with D tentatively TRBD1 (5 bases). V gave up 1 base and J gave up 8 bases, with 6 bases separating them. CDR1 is SNHLY, CDR2 FYNNEI, per germline. The CDR3 consists of 13 residues. DNA for the CDR3: TGTGCCAGCAGTGAAGACAGGACCAACGTCCTGACTTTC. Its translation: CASSEDRTNVLTF.

The chain combines TRBV5-1 with TRBJ2-6; 13 bases are shared with TRBD2. With V trimmed by 0 bases and J by 2 bases, 5 bases remained unmatched. Germline V gene data show CDR1 as SGHRS and CDR2 as YFSETQ. This CDR3 has 19 residues. CDR3 region: CASSLAPTSGGAGANVLTF. Written as DNA, the CDR3 is TGCGCCAGCAGCTTGGCCCCCACTAGCGGGGGGGCTGGGGCCAACGTCCTGACTTTC.

The V gene is TRBV10-3, the J gene TRBJ2-1, with TRBD2 identical over 10 bases. Germline V lookup: CDR1 ENHRY, CDR2 SYGVKD. The CDR3 loop spans 15 amino acids. V lost 10 bases and J lost 5; bases outside the gene matches: 11. The CDR3 DNA follows: TGTGCCACCCGGAGTAGCACTAGCGGGGACAATGAGCAGTTCTTC. Residues: CATRSSTSGDNEQFF.

V usage is TRBV2 and J usage is TRBJ2-7, with TRBD1 matching 9 bases. CDR3 size: 15 residues. V trimming: 5 bases; J trimming: 2 bases; junction bases outside the gene matches: 7. Germline CDR1 reads SNHLY; CDR2 reads FYNNEI. For the CDR3, the DNA is TGTGCCAGCAGTTTCCGGGACAGGGCTACCTACGAGCAGTACTTC. It codes for CASSFRDRATYEQYF. The full variable domain, completed using reference TRBV2 and TRBJ2-7, is EPEVTQTPSHQVTQMGQEVILRCVPISNHLYFYWYRQILGQKVEFLVSFYNNEISEKSEIFDDQFSVERPDGSNFTLKIRSTKLEDSAMYFCASSFRDRATYEQYFGPGTRLTVT.